This T cell receptor beta chain was captured by sequencing in a study of cytomegalovirus exposure and HLA in healthy donors. Study outcomes and limitations: Trimming of TCR beta V- and J-genes showed a link, identified in a later analysis, to a missense DCLRE1C variant. Only CMV serostatus was available as immune exposure information. The study recorded more than 150 TCR beta chains that were cytomegalovirus-associated.

The junction had 8 bases not matched to a gene; V was cut back by 4 bases and J by 6 bases. From germline, CDR1 is LGHNA and CDR2 YNFKEQ. The CDR3 length is 15 residues. The PCR used 60 Vbeta and 13 Jbeta primers. Sequencing was performed with immunoSEQ multiplex PCR; in TCRdb, only in-frame clones are kept and a portion is missing. This repertoire shows 130,000 to 150,000 clones, around 84% found once; its top ten account for about 3%. On this clone: The antigen is unknown.

The chain uses TRBV4-2 and TRBJ2-7; TRBD2 matches at 11 bases. This receptor was obtained from a man aged 40-49 years in good health and CMV-seropositive. Input material: PBMCs. DNA of the CDR3: TGTGCCAGCAGCCCGTTAGCGGGAGGGCCGGCCGAGCAGTACTTC. Translation gives CASSPLAGGPAEQYF.